This paragraph reports one TCR beta chain. What it binds is not known. Deletions cut 6 bases from V and 8 bases from J, with 10 bases between. CDR3 length: 11 amino acids. Per germline, CDR1 DFQATT and CDR2 SNEGSKA (reference sequence). RNA extraction gave at least 5 micrograms of total RNA per sample. Next came a second PCR, run for roughly 6 to 11 cycles, which used a sample-barcoded 5' primer along with a J-beta primer mix. TCRdb passed the 5' RACE reads through MiXCR, listing each CDR3 protein once. The table lists around 1,500,000 distinct CDR3 sequences, about 30% of them singletons. The data were obtained in a study of blood T cells in healthy people across ages. Study-wide results and limits: Higher diversity, along with more naive CD4+ cells, distinguished long-lived donors from aged donors. Those diversity estimates obtained from one million T cells were thought to be underestimates.

The sequence came from a woman younger than 45 in good health. Sequences were obtained from blood. The V and J genes are TRBV20-1 and TRBJ1-4; D gene ambiguous. CDR3 coding DNA: TGCAGTGCCCCGAGACAAGAAAAACTGTTTTTT. Protein sequence: CSAPRQEKLFF.